The clone carrying this T cell receptor beta chain was counted a single time. Its target is unknown. The same CDR3 is also encoded by other DNA sequences in this sample. The entry originates in a study of shared clonotypes between healthy human individuals. Study in general: Aged between 18 and 49, the donors were two women and three men.

Under the authors' procedure: Junction-only immunoSEQ data arrived without quality scores, meaning filtering differed. Sequencing used immunoSEQ multiplex PCR; TCRdb keeps in-frame clones, though not all of them. V, J and clone size were drawn from that table, and D and trimming were deduced from the DNA. The data show fewer than 1.8 million clones, with about 98.5% seen just once and approximately 0.38% held by the top ten. The CDR3 extends over 15 amino acids. Germline-derived CDR1 and CDR2 are LNHNV and YYDKDF (reference sequence). J gave up 5 bases and V 0 bases, and 4 bases lay outside the gene matches. Study-wide findings and caveats: It was the non-shared clonotypes that had lower generation probabilities than clonotypes shared by all four donors. A handful of donors had about 5% of their naive CD4 clonotypes in common.

Sequencing used naive CD4+ T cells sorted from blood. Subset in this sample: CD45RA+ positively selected. The receptor's source is a man aged 25-45 years in good health. The chain combines TRBV15 with TRBJ1-2; 9 nucleotides align to TRBD1. The chain's CDR3 is CATSRDPGTGYGYTF. In nucleotides, the CDR3 is TGTGCCACCAGCAGAGATCCCGGGACAGGGTATGGCTACACCTTC.